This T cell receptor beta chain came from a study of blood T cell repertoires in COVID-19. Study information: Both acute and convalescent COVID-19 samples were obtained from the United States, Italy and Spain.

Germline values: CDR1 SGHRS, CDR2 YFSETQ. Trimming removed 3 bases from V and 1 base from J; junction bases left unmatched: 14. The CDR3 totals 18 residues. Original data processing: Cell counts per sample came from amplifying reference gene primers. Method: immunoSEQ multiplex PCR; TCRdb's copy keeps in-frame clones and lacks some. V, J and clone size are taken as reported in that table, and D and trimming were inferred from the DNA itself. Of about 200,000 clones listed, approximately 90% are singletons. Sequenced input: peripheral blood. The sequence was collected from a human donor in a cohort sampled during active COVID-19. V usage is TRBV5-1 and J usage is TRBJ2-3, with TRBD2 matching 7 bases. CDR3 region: CASSWRTSGLSGTDTQYF. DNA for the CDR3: TGCGCCAGCAGCTGGAGGACTAGTGGTCTCAGTGGCACAGATACGCAGTATTTT.